This TCR beta chain was recovered during a study of blood T cell repertoires in COVID-19. Study context: Spain, Italy and the United States supplied samples that represented acute and convalescent COVID-19.

After removal of 5 bases from V and 1 base from J, the junction contained 7 bases not matched to a gene. This CDR3 is 16 amino acids long. Germline V CDR1 and CDR2: MNHEY, SMNVEV (reference sequence). Repertoires were generated with immunoSEQ multiplex PCR, while TCRdb's copy carries only in-frame clones and drops some. The sample holds about 240,000 clones, about 89% seen once. The sequence was collected from a woman younger than 45 who had recovered from COVID-19. Input material: PBMCs or T cells enriched from blood (not recorded which). The chain has TRBV27 and TRBJ2-3; 9 positions agree with TRBD2. The CDR3 DNA sequence: TGTGCCAGCAGTGACCTAGCGGGACGGGGCACAGATACGCAGTATTTT. Encoded protein: CASSDLAGRGTDTQYF.